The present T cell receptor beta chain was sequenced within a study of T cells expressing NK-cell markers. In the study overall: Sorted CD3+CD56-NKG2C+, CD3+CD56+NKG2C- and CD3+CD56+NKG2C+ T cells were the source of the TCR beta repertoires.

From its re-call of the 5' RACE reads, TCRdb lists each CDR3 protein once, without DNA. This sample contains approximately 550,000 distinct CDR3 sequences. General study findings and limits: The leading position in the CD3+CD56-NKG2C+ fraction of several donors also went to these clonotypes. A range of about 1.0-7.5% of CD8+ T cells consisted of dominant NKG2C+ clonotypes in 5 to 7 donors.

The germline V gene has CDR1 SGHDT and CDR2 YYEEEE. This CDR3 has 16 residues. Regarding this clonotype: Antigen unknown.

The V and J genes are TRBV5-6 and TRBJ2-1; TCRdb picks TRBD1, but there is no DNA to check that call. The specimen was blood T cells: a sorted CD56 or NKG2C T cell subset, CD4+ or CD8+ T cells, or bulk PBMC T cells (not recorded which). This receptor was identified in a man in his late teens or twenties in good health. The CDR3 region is CASSAQVFTSYNEQFF.